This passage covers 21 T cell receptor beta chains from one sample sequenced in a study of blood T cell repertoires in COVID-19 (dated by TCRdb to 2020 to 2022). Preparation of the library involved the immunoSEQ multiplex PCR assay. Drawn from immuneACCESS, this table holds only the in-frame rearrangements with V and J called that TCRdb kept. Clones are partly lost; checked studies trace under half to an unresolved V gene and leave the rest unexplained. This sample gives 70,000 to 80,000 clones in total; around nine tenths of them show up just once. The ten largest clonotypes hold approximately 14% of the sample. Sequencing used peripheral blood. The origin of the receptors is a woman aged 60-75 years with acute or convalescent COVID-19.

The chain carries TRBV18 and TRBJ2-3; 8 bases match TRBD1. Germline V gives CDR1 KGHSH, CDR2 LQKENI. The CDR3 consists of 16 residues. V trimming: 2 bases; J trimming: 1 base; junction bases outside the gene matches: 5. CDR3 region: CASSPEDRGGTDTQYF. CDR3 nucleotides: TGTGCCAGCTCACCAGAAGACAGGGGTGGCACAGATACGCAGTATTTT. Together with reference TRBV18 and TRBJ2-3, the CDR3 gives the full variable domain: NAGVMQNPRHLVRRRGQEARLRCSPMKGHSHVYWYRQLPEEGLKFMVYLQKENIIDESGMPKERFSAEFPKEGPSILRIQQVVRGDSAAYFCASSPEDRGGTDTQYFGPGTRLTVL.

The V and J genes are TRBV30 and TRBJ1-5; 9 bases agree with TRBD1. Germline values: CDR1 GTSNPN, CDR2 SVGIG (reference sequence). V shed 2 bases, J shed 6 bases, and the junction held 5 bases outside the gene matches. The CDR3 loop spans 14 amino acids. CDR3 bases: TGTGCCTGGAGTCTCGGACAGGGGATTCAGCCCCAGCATTTT. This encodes CAWSLGQGIQPQHF.

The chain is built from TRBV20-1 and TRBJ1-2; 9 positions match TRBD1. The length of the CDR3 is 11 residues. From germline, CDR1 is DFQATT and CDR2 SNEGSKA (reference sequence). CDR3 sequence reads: CSVQGAFDYTF. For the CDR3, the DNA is TGCAGCGTACAGGGGGCTTTCGACTACACCTTC.

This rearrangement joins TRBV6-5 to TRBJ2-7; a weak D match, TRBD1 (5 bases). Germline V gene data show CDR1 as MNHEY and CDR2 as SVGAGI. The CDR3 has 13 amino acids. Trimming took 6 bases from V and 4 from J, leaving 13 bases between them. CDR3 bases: TGTGCCAGCAGCGACTGGTCAGGGTACGAGCAGTACTTC. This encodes CASSDWSGYEQYF.

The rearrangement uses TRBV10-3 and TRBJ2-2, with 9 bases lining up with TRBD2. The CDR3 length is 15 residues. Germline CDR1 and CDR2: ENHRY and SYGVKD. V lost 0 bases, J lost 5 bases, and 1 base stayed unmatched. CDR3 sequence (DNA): TGTGCCATCAGTGAGTCTAGCGGGGGAACCGGGGAGCTGTTTTTT. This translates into CAISESSGGTGELFF.

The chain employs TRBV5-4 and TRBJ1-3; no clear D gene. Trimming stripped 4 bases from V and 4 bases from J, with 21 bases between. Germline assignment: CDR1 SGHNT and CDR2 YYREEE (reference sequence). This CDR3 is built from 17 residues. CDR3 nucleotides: TGTGCCAGCAGCCATGGCGGGTTGGGGATTACCGGAAACACCATATATTTT. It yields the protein CASSHGGLGITGNTIYF.

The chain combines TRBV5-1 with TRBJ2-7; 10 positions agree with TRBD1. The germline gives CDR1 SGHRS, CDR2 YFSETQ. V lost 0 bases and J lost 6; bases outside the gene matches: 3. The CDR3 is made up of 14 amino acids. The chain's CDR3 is CASSLGDRGREQYF. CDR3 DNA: TGCGCCAGCAGCTTGGGGGACAGGGGACGCGAGCAGTACTTC.

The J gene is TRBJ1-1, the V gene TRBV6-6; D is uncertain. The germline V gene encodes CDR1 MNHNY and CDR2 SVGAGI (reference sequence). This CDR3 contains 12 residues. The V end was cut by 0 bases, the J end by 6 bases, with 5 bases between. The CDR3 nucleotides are TGTGCCAGCAGTTACTCGGGCGCTGAAGCTTTCTTT. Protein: CASSYSGAEAFF.

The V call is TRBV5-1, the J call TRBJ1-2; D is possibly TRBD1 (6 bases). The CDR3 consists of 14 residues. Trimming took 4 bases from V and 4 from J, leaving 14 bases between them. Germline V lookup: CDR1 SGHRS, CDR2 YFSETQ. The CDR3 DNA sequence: TGCGCCAGCAGCCTAACAGGGACCGGCTATGGCTACACCTTC. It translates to CASSLTGTGYGYTF.

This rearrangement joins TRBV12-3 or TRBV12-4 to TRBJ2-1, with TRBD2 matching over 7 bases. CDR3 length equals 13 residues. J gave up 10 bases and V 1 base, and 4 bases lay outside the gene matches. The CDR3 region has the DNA TGTGCCAGCAGTTTAGGACTAGCTGGGGAGCAGTTCTTC. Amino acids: CASSLGLAGEQFF.

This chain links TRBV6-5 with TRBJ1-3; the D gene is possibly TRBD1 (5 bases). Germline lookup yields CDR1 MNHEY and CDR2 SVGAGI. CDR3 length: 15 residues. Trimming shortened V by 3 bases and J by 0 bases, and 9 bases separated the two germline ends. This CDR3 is CASSYTGGSGNTIYF. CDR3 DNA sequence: TGTGCCAGCAGTTATACCGGGGGCTCTGGAAACACCATATATTTT.

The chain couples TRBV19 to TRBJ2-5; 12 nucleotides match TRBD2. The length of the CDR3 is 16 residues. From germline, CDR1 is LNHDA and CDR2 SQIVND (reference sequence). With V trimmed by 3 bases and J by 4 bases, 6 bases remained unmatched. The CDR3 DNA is TGTGCCAGTAGTATTCGGACTAGCGGGGTTAGAGAGACCCAGTACTTC. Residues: CASSIRTSGVRETQYF.

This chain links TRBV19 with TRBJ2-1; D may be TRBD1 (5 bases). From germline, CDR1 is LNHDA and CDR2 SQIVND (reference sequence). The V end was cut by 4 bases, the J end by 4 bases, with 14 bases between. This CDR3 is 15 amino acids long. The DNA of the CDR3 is TGTGCCAGTAGTAAGTCAGGGTTTGGGTACAATGAGCAGTTCTTC. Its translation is CASSKSGFGYNEQFF.

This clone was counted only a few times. CDR3: CASSDLVEGEAFF. The CDR3 bases are TGTGCCAGCAGTGACCTTGTTGAGGGTGAAGCTTTCTTT. V is TRBV6-1 and J is TRBJ1-1, with D uncertain. This CDR3 is built from 13 residues. Germline V gene lookup returns CDR1 MNHNS and CDR2 SASEGT. Trimming stripped 3 bases from V and 7 bases from J, with 12 bases between.

CDR3 region: CASSLIEGDQPQHF. CDR3 in DNA: TGTGCCAGCAGCTTGATTGAGGGGGATCAGCCCCAGCATTTT. The rearrangement joins TRBV5-6 to TRBJ1-5; perhaps TRBD1 as D (6 bases). Trimming removed 1 base at V and 5 bases at J, with 10 bases between. CDR1 and CDR2 from the germline V gene are SGHDT and YYEEEE. There are 14 residues in the CDR3.

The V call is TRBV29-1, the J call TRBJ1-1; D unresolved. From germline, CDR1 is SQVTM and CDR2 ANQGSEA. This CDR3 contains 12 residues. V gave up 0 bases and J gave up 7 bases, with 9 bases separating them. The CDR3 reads CSVEEVGLEAFF. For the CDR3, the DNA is TGCAGCGTTGAAGAGGTGGGCCTTGAAGCTTTCTTT. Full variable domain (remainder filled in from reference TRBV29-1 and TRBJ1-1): SAVISQKPSRDICQRGTSLTIQCQVDSQVTMMFWYRQQPGQSLTLIATANQGSEATYESGFVIDKFPISRPNLTFSTLTVSNMSPEDSSIYLCSVEEVGLEAFFGQGTRLTVV.

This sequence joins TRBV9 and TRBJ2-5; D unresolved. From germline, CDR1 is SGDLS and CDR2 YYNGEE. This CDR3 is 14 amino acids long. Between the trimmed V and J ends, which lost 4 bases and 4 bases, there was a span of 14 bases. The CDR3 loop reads CASSLDALTETQYF. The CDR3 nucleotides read TGTGCCAGCAGCTTAGACGCGCTCACAGAGACCCAGTACTTC.

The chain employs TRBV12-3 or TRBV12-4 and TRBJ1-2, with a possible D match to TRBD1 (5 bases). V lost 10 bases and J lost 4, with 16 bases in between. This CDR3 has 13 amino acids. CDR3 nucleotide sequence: TGTGCCACCTCAAAGGGGCGTAGCTATGGCTACACCTTC. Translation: CATSKGRSYGYTF.

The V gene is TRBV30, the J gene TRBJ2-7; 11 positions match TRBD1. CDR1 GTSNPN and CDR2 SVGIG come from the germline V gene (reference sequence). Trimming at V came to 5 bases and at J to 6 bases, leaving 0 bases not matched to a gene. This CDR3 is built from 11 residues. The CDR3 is CAWGTGGEQYF. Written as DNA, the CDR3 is TGTGCCTGGGGGACAGGGGGCGAGCAGTACTTC.

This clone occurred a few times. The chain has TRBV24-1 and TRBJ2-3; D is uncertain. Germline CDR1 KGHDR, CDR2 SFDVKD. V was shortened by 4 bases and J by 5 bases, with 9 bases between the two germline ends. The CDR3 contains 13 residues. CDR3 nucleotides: TGTGCCACCAGTGAACCGCACAGAGATACGCAGTATTTT. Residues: CATSEPHRDTQYF.

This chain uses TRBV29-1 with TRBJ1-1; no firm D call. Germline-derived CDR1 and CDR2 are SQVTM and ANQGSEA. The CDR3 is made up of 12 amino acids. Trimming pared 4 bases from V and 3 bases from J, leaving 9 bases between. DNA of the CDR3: TGCAGCGTTGCGAGGGAATACACTGAAGCTTTCTTT. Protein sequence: CSVAREYTEAFF. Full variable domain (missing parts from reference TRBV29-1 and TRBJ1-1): SAVISQKPSRDICQRGTSLTIQCQVDSQVTMMFWYRQQPGQSLTLIATANQGSEATYESGFVIDKFPISRPNLTFSTLTVSNMSPEDSSIYLCSVAREYTEAFFGQGTRLTVV.